A single T cell receptor (beta chain) is shown here with its context. This entry belongs to a study of control samples from healthy donors and cancer patients. Assay: immunoSEQ multiplex PCR; the TCRdb copy retains only in-frame clones and omits some. The table includes some 120,000 clones, roughly 90% detected once. Sequenced: blood. This TCR was recovered from a man younger than 35 in good health.

The CDR3 region is CASSLSTTTNEKLFF. CDR3 nucleotide sequence: TGTGCCAGCAGTTTAAGCACTACAACTAATGAAAAACTGTTTTTT. V usage is TRBV27 and J usage is TRBJ1-4; D uncertain. Looked up from germline, CDR1 is MNHEY and CDR2 is SMNVEV (reference sequence). V was cut by 2 bases and J by 0 bases, with 7 bases left in between. CDR3 length: 15 residues. Complete variable domain (other parts from reference TRBV27 and TRBJ1-4): EAQVTQNPRYLITVTGKKLTVTCSQNMNHEYMSWYRQDPGLGLRQIYYSMNVEVTDKGDVPEGYKVSRKEKRNFPLILESPSPNQTSLYFCASSLSTTTNEKLFFGSGTQLSVL.